The TCR beta chain described here comes from a study of blood T cells in healthy people across ages. The study, taken as a whole, reports: CMV status of donors was unknown, possibly confounding expanded clonotype changes.

V was cut by 5 bases and J by 8 bases, with 9 bases left in between. In germline, CDR1 is SGHTA, CDR2 FQGNSA. This CDR3 is built from 12 residues. Sample-barcoded 5' priming and a J-beta primer mix drove a second PCR of about 7 to 12 cycles. Each CDR3 protein gets one entry after TCRdb re-called the 5' RACE reads with MiXCR. The table has hundreds of thousands of distinct CDR3 sequences, 25% to 30% seen once. On this clonotype itself: The antigen is not known.

This receptor was identified in an elderly woman in good health. Sample: blood. The chain is built from TRBV7-2 and TRBJ1-4; D unresolved. This CDR3 is CASSPNREKLFF. The DNA of the CDR3 is TGTGCCAGCAGCCCAAACCGAGAAAAACTGTTTTTT. Full variable domain (rest looked up from reference TRBV7-2 and TRBJ1-4): GAGVSQSPSNKVTEKGKDVELRCDPISGHTALYWYRQSLGQGLEFLIYFQGNSAPDKSGLPSDRFSAERTGGSVSTLTIQRTQQEDSAVYLCASSPNREKLFFGSGTQLSVL.